The 27 T cell receptor beta chains reported below all come from one sample, sequenced in a study of blood T cell repertoires in COVID-19. This table comes from immunoSEQ multiplex PCR, and its TCRdb copy is limited to in-frame clones, with some not included. The table shows roughly 70,000 clones, with nearly 90% occurring only once. The sequenced material came from peripheral blood. The source is a man older than 75 with acute or convalescent COVID-19.

This chain uses TRBV11-3 with TRBJ2-1, with 16 bases aligning to TRBD2. The CDR3 has 18 amino acids. The trim removed 5 bases at V and 5 bases at J, leaving 9 bases unmatched. CDR1 and CDR2 (germline): SGHNT, YENEEA. The CDR3 DNA reads TGTGCCAGCAGCCGGACGGGACTAGCGGGAGGGCATAACAATGAGCAGTTCTTC. Its translation is CASSRTGLAGGHNNEQFF.

This clone was detected only a few times. The chain carries TRBV6-5 and TRBJ2-1; 7 nucleotides agree with TRBD2. Trimming removed 4 bases from V and 2 bases from J; junction bases left unmatched: 2. The CDR3 is made up of 14 amino acids. Germline CDR1 reads MNHEY; CDR2 reads SVGAGI. The chain's CDR3 is CASSSGTTYNEQFF. The CDR3 DNA reads as TGTGCCAGCAGTTCCGGGACTACCTACAATGAGCAGTTCTTC.

V and J are TRBV7-2 and TRBJ2-7; D is undetermined. The CDR3 length is 12 residues. CDR1 is SGHTA and CDR2 is FQGNSA in the germline V gene. The ends were cut back, 3 bases at V and 1 base at J, with 4 bases in the middle. CDR3 nucleotides: TGTGCCAGCAGCTTCACTTCCTACGAGCAGTACTTC. Translation: CASSFTSYEQYF.

This clone was counted many times. This chain joins TRBV5-1 and TRBJ1-1, with D unresolved. V lost 4 bases to trimming and J lost 2 bases, with 18 bases between them. This CDR3 contains 16 residues. Per germline, CDR1 SGHRS and CDR2 YFSETQ. The CDR3 DNA reads TGCGCCAGCAGCCCCGGCGGGTCGAATTCTAACACTGAAGCTTTCTTT. Its translation: CASSPGGSNSNTEAFF.

This clone was detected once. Other nucleotide sequences in the sample specify the same CDR3. The chain couples TRBV3-1 (or the pseudogene TRBV3-2) to TRBJ1-1; no firm D call. The CDR3 extends over 14 amino acids. V shed 1 base and J shed 1 base, with 7 bases lying between them. CDR1 and CDR2 (germline): LGHDT, YNNKEL (reference sequence). The CDR3 DNA reads TGTGCCAGCAGCCAAGTGGGAGGGAACACTGAAGCTTTCTTT. Translating it yields CASSQVGGNTEAFF.

This chain links TRBV30 with TRBJ2-6, with 8 bases lining up with TRBD1. This CDR3 spans 16 amino acids. V trimming: 4 bases; J trimming: 0 bases; junction bases outside the gene matches: 5. Germline V gene sequence: CDR1 GTSNPN, CDR2 SVGIG (reference sequence). This chain's CDR3 is CAWKRQGISGANVLTF. The CDR3 nucleotides are TGTGCCTGGAAAAGACAGGGGATCTCTGGGGCCAACGTCCTGACTTTC.

The V gene is TRBV12-3 or TRBV12-4, the J gene TRBJ2-1, with 7 bases lining up with TRBD1. The CDR3 has 12 residues. With 0 bases clipped from V and 12 bases from J, the junction kept 2 bases outside the gene matches. The CDR3 loop is CASSLAWTGQFF. The CDR3 bases are TGTGCCAGCAGTTTAGCGTGGACAGGGCAGTTCTTC.

V is TRBV6-5 and J is TRBJ1-2; 9 bases line up with TRBD1. CDR1 MNHEY and CDR2 SVGAGI come from the germline V gene. V shed 6 bases, J shed 4 bases, and the junction held 9 bases outside the gene matches. The CDR3 consists of 15 residues. In DNA, the CDR3 is TGTGCCAGCAGCTCGCCCGACAGGGGGGCCTATGGCTACACCTTC. It is translated as CASSSPDRGAYGYTF.

The chain joins TRBV6-6 to TRBJ1-1; 9 bases match TRBD1. The junction had 3 bases not matched to a gene; V was cut back by 4 bases and J by 3 bases. This CDR3 is built from 14 residues. CDR1 is MNHNY, CDR2 SVGAGI, per germline (reference sequence). The CDR3 DNA sequence: TGTGCCAGCAGTTCTCGGACAGGGGACACTGAAGCTTTCTTT. Its protein product is CASSSRTGDTEAFF.

The CDR3 DNA is TGTGCCAGCACCCCAGGAGGCCTTAGCACAGATACGCAGTATTTT. Its protein product is CASTPGGLSTDTQYF. V gene TRBV9 combines with J gene TRBJ2-3; perhaps TRBD2 as D (5 bases). CDR1 is SGDLS, CDR2 YYNGEE, per germline. Trimming pared 6 bases from V and 0 bases from J, leaving 14 bases between. The CDR3 loop spans 15 amino acids. Drawing the rest from reference TRBV9 and TRBJ2-3, the complete variable domain is DSGVTQTPKHLITATGQRVTLRCSPRSGDLSVYWYQQSLDQGLQFLIQYYNGEERAKGNILERFSAQQFPDLHSELNLSSLELGDSALYFCASTPGGLSTDTQYFGPGTRLTVL.

This chain uses TRBV19 with TRBJ1-2; D is unclear. Germline V lookup: CDR1 LNHDA, CDR2 SQIVND (reference sequence). The CDR3 is made up of 13 amino acids. Trimming stripped 5 bases from V and 4 bases from J, with 11 bases between. The CDR3 nucleotides are TGTGCCAGTAGTTCCCCGAGGGCCTATGGCTACACCTTC. This encodes CASSSPRAYGYTF.

The CDR3 bases are TGTGCCAGCAGTTACGAGGCCTTAAATTCACCCCTCCACTTT. Amino acids: CASSYEALNSPLHF. This chain uses TRBV6-5 with TRBJ1-6; D gene unclear. The V end was cut by 2 bases, the J end by 7 bases, with 9 bases between. Looked up from germline, CDR1 is MNHEY and CDR2 is SVGAGI. The CDR3 consists of 14 residues.

The gene calls are TRBV29-1 and TRBJ1-1, with a tentative D call TRBD1 (5 bases). The CDR3 is made up of 13 amino acids. CDR1 is SQVTM and CDR2 is ANQGSEA in the germline V gene. Trimming took off 7 bases at V and 2 bases at J, with 14 bases between the two ends. CDR3 loop: CSARVGANTEAFF. CDR3 sequence (DNA): TGCAGCGCCCGAGTTGGGGCTAACACTGAAGCTTTCTTT.

The V and J genes are TRBV5-1 and TRBJ2-4, with 10 bases that match TRBD1. Trimming removed 4 bases from V and 0 bases from J; junction bases left unmatched: 4. Germline CDR1 is SGHRS and CDR2 is YFSETQ. The CDR3 length is 16 residues. CDR3 bases: TGCGCCAGCAGCCCCGGACAGGGGGAAGCCAAAAACATTCAGTACTTC. This sequence encodes CASSPGQGEAKNIQYF.

This sequence joins TRBV5-1 and TRBJ2-3; 7 nucleotides line up with TRBD2. The CDR3 is 15 residues long. Germline values: CDR1 SGHRS, CDR2 YFSETQ. With V trimmed by 4 bases and J by 5 bases, 10 bases remained unmatched. CDR3 sequence: CASSREASGIDTQYF. Here the CDR3 DNA reads TGCGCCAGCAGCCGGGAGGCTAGCGGAATAGATACGCAGTATTTT. Together with reference TRBV5-1 and TRBJ2-3, the CDR3 gives the full variable domain: KAGVTQTPRYLIKTRGQQVTLSCSPISGHRSVSWYQQTPGQGLQFLFEYFSETQRNKGNFPGRFSGRQFSNSRSEMNVSTLELGDSALYLCASSREASGIDTQYFGPGTRLTVL.

The CDR3 DNA is TGTGCCAGTAGTCAGGGGGCTGAAGCTTTCTTT. This encodes CASSQGAEAFF. The chain carries TRBV19 and TRBJ1-1, with 7 bases fitting TRBD1. Trimming cost V 5 bases and J 6 bases; bases outside gene matches: 0. CDR1 is LNHDA, CDR2 SQIVND, per germline (reference sequence). The length of the CDR3 is 11 residues.

This clone was counted a single time. V is TRBV2 and J is TRBJ1-1, with D tentatively TRBD1 (6 bases). The CDR3 consists of 13 residues. V lost 8 bases to trimming and J lost 4 bases, with 14 bases between them. Germline lookup yields CDR1 SNHLY and CDR2 FYNNEI. The CDR3: CASYHNRATEAFF. The CDR3 nucleotides are TGTGCCAGCTACCATAACAGGGCCACTGAAGCTTTCTTT.

The genes are TRBV18 and TRBJ2-1; 7 bases map to TRBD2. This CDR3 is built from 16 residues. The J segment lost 5 bases and the V segment lost 6 bases, leaving 13 bases of the junction unmatched. In germline, CDR1 is KGHSH, CDR2 LQKENI. The CDR3 sequence is CASSMEWDGGNNEQFF. Written as DNA, the CDR3 is TGTGCCAGCTCGATGGAGTGGGACGGGGGGAACAATGAGCAGTTCTTC.

The chain carries TRBV3-1 (or the pseudogene TRBV3-2) and TRBJ2-6, with D possibly TRBD2 on 5 matching bases. V was pared by 0 bases and J by 0 bases, with 9 bases between. Per germline, CDR1 LGHDT and CDR2 YNNKEL (reference sequence). CDR3 length: 17 residues. CDR3 in amino acids: CASSQERVGSGANVLTF. CDR3 coding DNA: TGTGCCAGCAGCCAAGAGAGGGTAGGCTCTGGGGCCAACGTCCTGACTTTC.

The chain combines TRBV19 with TRBJ1-2, with D unresolved. The CDR3 spans 16 residues. Germline-derived CDR1 and CDR2 are LNHDA and SQIVND (reference sequence). V gave up 5 bases and J gave up 0 bases, with 16 bases separating them. CDR3 region: CASSLAGFQANYGYTF. CDR3 bases: TGTGCCAGTAGTTTAGCCGGGTTCCAAGCTAACTATGGCTACACCTTC. Drawing the rest from reference TRBV19 and TRBJ1-2, the complete variable domain is DGGITQSPKYLFRKEGQNVTLSCEQNLNHDAMYWYRQDPGQGLRLIYYSQIVNDFQKGDIAEGYSVSREKKESFPLTVTSAQKNPTAFYLCASSLAGFQANYGYTFGSGTRLTVV.

The chain couples TRBV9 to TRBJ2-3; the match to TRBD2 covers 12 bases. J was trimmed by 2 bases and V by 2 bases; bases with no gene match: 3. The CDR3 loop spans 16 amino acids. The germline gives CDR1 SGDLS, CDR2 YYNGEE. CDR3 bases: TGTGCCAGCAGCGTGACTAGCGGGGGATACACAGATACGCAGTATTTT. Translating gives CASSVTSGGYTDTQYF.

The rearrangement uses TRBV5-1 and TRBJ2-2, with a weak D call TRBD2 (7 bases). Looked up from germline, CDR1 is SGHRS and CDR2 is YFSETQ. The CDR3 sequence is 16 residues long. Between the trimmed V and J ends, which lost 1 base and 5 bases, there was a span of 15 bases. The CDR3 coding sequence is TGCGCCAGCAGCTTGATTCGGGGGGCGGATACCGGGGAGCTGTTTTTT. Translation: CASSLIRGADTGELFF.

The chain recombines TRBV29-1 with TRBJ1-1, with D tentatively TRBD1 (5 bases). The CDR3 extends over 12 amino acids. V gave up 7 bases and J gave up 5 bases, with 14 bases separating them. Germline V lookup: CDR1 SQVTM, CDR2 ANQGSEA. CDR3 region: CSAEAGGTEAFF. The CDR3 nucleotides are TGCAGCGCCGAGGCGGGGGGGACTGAAGCTTTCTTT.

V usage is TRBV19 and J usage is TRBJ2-7; 9 bases map to TRBD2. The germline V gene encodes CDR1 LNHDA and CDR2 SQIVND (reference sequence). After removal of 5 bases from V and 7 bases from J, the junction contained 12 bases not matched to a gene. This CDR3 comprises 15 residues. DNA for the CDR3: TGTGCCAGTAGTCTAGTAGTAGCGGGAGAATATGAGCAGTACTTC. The encoded protein is CASSLVVAGEYEQYF.

The chain uses TRBV24-1 and TRBJ1-1; D is undetermined. Germline CDR1 is KGHDR and CDR2 is SFDVKD. Between the trimmed V and J ends, which lost 7 bases and 0 bases, there was a span of 8 bases. The CDR3 totals 13 residues. The CDR3 DNA reads TGTGCCACCAGAGGTGACATGAACACTGAAGCTTTCTTT. Translating gives CATRGDMNTEAFF.

The rearrangement joins TRBV7-8 to TRBJ2-2; the D gene is possibly TRBD2 (6 bases). There are 17 residues in the CDR3. Trimming took 4 bases from V and 5 from J, leaving 20 bases between them. From germline, CDR1 is SGHVS and CDR2 FQNEAQ. This CDR3 reads CASSSTLGLARTGELFF. As DNA, the CDR3 is TGTGCCAGCAGCTCAACCCTGGGGCTAGCGAGGACCGGGGAGCTGTTTTTT.

This chain links TRBV19 with TRBJ2-1; D is ambiguous. Germline assignment: CDR1 LNHDA and CDR2 SQIVND (reference sequence). Trimming cost V 5 bases and J 5 bases, with 10 bases left between them. The CDR3 runs 13 residues. CDR3 bases: TGTGCCAGTAGTGGCATATCCGACAATGAGCAGTTCTTC. Protein sequence: CASSGISDNEQFF.